Sequencing of this TCR beta chain was carried out in a study of shared clonotypes between healthy human individuals. Study-wide background: The study drew on two women and a few men aged 18 to 49 as donors. Each donor had three CD4 naive, three CD4 memory, two CD8 naive and one CD8 memory plate.

Naive CD8 populations comprised CD45RO-negative cells positively selected for CCR7, excluding terminally differentiated effector memory CD45RA+ cells. J lost 4 bases, V lost 3 bases, and 5 bases had no gene match. This CDR3 is built from 14 residues. The germline V gene encodes CDR1 MDHEN and CDR2 SYDVKM. Study-level findings and limits: It was observed that 5% to 6% of naive CD4 clonotypes were shared across several donors.

Assay execution proceeded at the deep level. TCRdb keeps only in-frame clones here, not all; method: immunoSEQ multiplex PCR. The sample records 2 million or so clones, approximately 94% being singletons. As concerns this clone: Its target is unknown.

The sequenced material came from naive CD8+ T cells sorted from blood. This TCR was sampled from a man aged 18 to 35 in good health. The V call is TRBV28, the J call TRBJ1-2; TRBD1 matches 7 bases. The CDR3 nucleotides are TGTGCCAGCAGTTTCGGGCAGGGGGTCTATGGCTACACCTTC. This sequence encodes CASSFGQGVYGYTF.